The rows below give T cell receptor beta chains drawn from one sample of a study of shared clonotypes between healthy human individuals. TCRdb's table, derived via immunoSEQ multiplex PCR, lists solely in-frame clones and lacks some. Altogether 640,000 or so clones are present, about three quarters being singletons, with the ten largest covering approximately 2%. Material: memory CD4+ T cells sorted from blood. The receptors stem from a woman younger than 45 in good health. Both conserved end residues are part of each CDR3. Fields, in order: J gene, clone size, V gene, D gene, CDR3 DNA, CDR3 protein. D genes are given only for firm matches. The size entry is marked missing in some rows and otherwise reads once, few, many or a size class.

>TRBJ2-1|NA|TRBV7-2|TRBD2
TGTGCCAGCAGGTTACCGGGACTAGCGGATTACAATGAGCAGTTCTTC
CASRLPGLADYNEQFF
>TRBJ1-5|NA|TRBV6-4|NA
TGTGCCAGCAGTGACCAGGTGGGGAACGCGCCCCAGCATTTT
CASSDQVGNAPQHF
>TRBJ2-5|once|TRBV2|TRBD1
TGTGCCAGCAAGGCGACAGGGAAAGAGACCCAGTACTTC
CASKATGKETQYF
>TRBJ1-1|NA|TRBV7-2|TRBD1
TGTGCCAGCAGCTTACAGGGGGGGACTGAAGCTTTCTTT
CASSLQGGTEAFF
>TRBJ1-1|once|TRBV28|TRBD1
TGTGCCAGCAGGTCCGGGACAGGGGCGTGGGACACTGAAGCTTTCTTT
CASRSGTGAWDTEAFF
>TRBJ2-7|NA|TRBV28|NA
TGTGCCAGCAGTTCTTCTGCCTACGAGCAGTACTTC
CASSSSAYEQYF
>TRBJ2-5|NA|TRBV4-1|NA
TGCGCCAGCAGCCAGCCCACAGGGAGTGAGACCCAGTACTTC
CASSQPTGSETQYF
>TRBJ1-2|NA|TRBV6-5|NA
TGTGCCAGCAGTTACTGGGATGGCTACACCTTC
CASSYWDGYTF
>TRBJ2-1|few|TRBV14|NA
TGTGCCACCCCCCGTTGCCGCTACAATGAGCAGTTCTTC
CATPRCRYNEQFF
>TRBJ2-3|NA|TRBV5-4|TRBD2
TGTGCCAGCAGCGGGGGGGGACTAGCGGGAGTTTCAGATACGCAGTATTTT
CASSGGGLAGVSDTQYF
>TRBJ2-7|few|TRBV6-1|NA
TGTGCCAGCAGGGTACAGGGAAGCTCCTACGAGCAGTACTTC
CASRVQGSSYEQYF
>TRBJ2-2|NA|TRBV18|TRBD2
TGTGCCAGCTCACCACCGTCTAGCGGGAGTCACACCGGGGAGCTGTTTTTT
CASSPPSSGSHTGELFF
>TRBJ1-4|once|TRBV28|NA
TGTGCCAGCAAGAGCTATAATGAAAAACTGTTTTTT
CASKSYNEKLFF
>TRBJ1-5|NA|TRBV6-6|TRBD1
TGTGCCAGCAGTTACGACAGGGGGAGCAATCAGCCCCAGCATTTT
CASSYDRGSNQPQHF
>TRBJ2-1|NA|TRBV5-1|TRBD2
TGCGCCAGCAACCTACTGGCGGGAGCCGTCGATGAGCAGTTCTTC
CASNLLAGAVDEQFF
>TRBJ2-3|NA|TRBV19|TRBD1
TGTGCCAGTAGTATAATCGGACAGGGAGGAACAGATACGCAGTATTTT
CASSIIGQGGTDTQYF
>TRBJ2-7|NA|TRBV9|NA
TGTGCCAGCAACCGAGAGGAGGGAAGTTACGAGCAGTACTTC
CASNREEGSYEQYF
>TRBJ2-7|NA|TRBV19|NA
TGTGCCAGTAGTATTGGGGAGGGGGCCTACGAGCAGTACTTC
CASSIGEGAYEQYF
>TRBJ1-2|NA|TRBV2|NA
TGTGCCAGCAGCGGAGAGAACTATGGCTACACCTTC
CASSGENYGYTF
>TRBJ1-2|NA|TRBV7-9|TRBD1
TGTGCCAGCAGCTTCGGGACAGACTATGGCTACACCTTC
CASSFGTDYGYTF
>TRBJ1-4|NA|TRBV29-1|NA
TGCAGCGCGGGGGGATCTAATGAAAAACTGTTTTTT
CSAGGSNEKLFF
>TRBJ1-5|NA|TRBV19|TRBD1
TGTGCCAGTAGTACCTACAGGGGAAATCAGCCCCAGCATTTT
CASSTYRGNQPQHF
>TRBJ2-5|NA|TRBV29-1|NA
TGCAGCGTTCGGAGGGAAAACCAAGAGACCCCGTACTTC
CSVRRENQETPYF
>TRBJ2-5|NA|TRBV6-6|NA
TGTGCCAGCAGTCGACCGGGACCTTCGGAGACCCAGTACTTC
CASSRPGPSETQYF
>TRBJ2-1|many|TRBV7-2|NA
TGTGCCAGCAGCTTAGCGCTTAATGAGCAGTTCTTC
CASSLALNEQFF
>TRBJ1-3|NA|TRBV5-1|NA
TGCGCCAGCAGCTTGGCTCCGGGAAGCTCTGGAAACACCATATATTTT
CASSLAPGSSGNTIYF
>TRBJ2-7|NA|TRBV27|TRBD2
TGTGCCAGCAGTCCAAGACTAGCGGGATCTTCCGAGCAGTACTTC
CASSPRLAGSSEQYF
>TRBJ2-7|NA|TRBV6-9|NA
TGTGCCAGCAGTTTATGCGGGGGCCATGGGGAGGCCTCCTACGAGCAGTACTTC
CASSLCGGHGEASYEQYF
>TRBJ2-1|NA|TRBV5-1|TRBD2
TGCGCCAGCAGCCATAGCGGGGGGGACAATGAGCAGTTCTTC
CASSHSGGDNEQFF
>TRBJ1-1|NA|TRBV10-3|NA
TGTGCCATCAGTGAATGGAGGTCTGAGAACACTGAAGCTTTCTTT
CAISEWRSENTEAFF
>TRBJ2-5|NA|TRBV7-2|NA
TGTGCCAGCAGCTACAGGGTCCAAGAGACCCAGTACTTC
CASSYRVQETQYF
>TRBJ1-5|few|TRBV10-3|NA
TGTGCCATCCGGGAGCTCCAACAGGGGCCCCAGCATTTT
CAIRELQQGPQHF
>TRBJ1-4|many|TRBV21-1|NA
TGTGCCAGCACCCGTAGGTACGGGTATGAAAAACTGTTTTTT
CASTRRYGYEKLFF
>TRBJ2-7|few|TRBV6-6|NA
TGTGCCAGCAGTGGGGGGACTTTCCTCGAGAGAGGTGAGCAGTACTTC
CASSGGTFLERGEQYF
>TRBJ1-5|NA|TRBV6-6|TRBD1
TGTGCCAGCAGTTCCGGGACAGGGAAGGAACAGCCCCAGCATTTT
CASSSGTGKEQPQHF
>TRBJ2-3|NA|TRBV7-8|TRBD2
TGTGCCAGCAGCTTCAGCGGGAGTGGTGAAGGAGATACGCAGTATTTT
CASSFSGSGEGDTQYF
>TRBJ2-7|NA|TRBV7-6|NA
TGTGCCAGCAGCGCTAGTTTTTCGGCCTACGAGCAGTACTTC
CASSASFSAYEQYF